The 16 T cell receptor beta chains below were found in one sample sequenced in a study of T cell responses to AZD1222 COVID-19 vaccine. Measured with immunoSEQ multiplex PCR; TCRdb has only the in-frame clones, and not every one. This table has 150,000 or so clones, roughly 92% appearing once. The sequenced sample was peripheral blood, obtained on day 0 of AZD1222 vaccination. These receptors came from an adult in good health.

The chain couples TRBV18 to TRBJ2-7; 7 nucleotides line up with TRBD1. The CDR3 spans 14 residues. Looked up from germline, CDR1 is KGHSH and CDR2 is LQKENI. After removal of 3 bases from V and 5 bases from J, the junction contained 7 bases not matched to a gene. This CDR3 is CASSPGTAHHEQYF. In DNA form, the CDR3 reads TGTGCCAGCTCACCTGGGACAGCCCACCACGAGCAGTACTTC.

The V gene is TRBV28, the J gene TRBJ1-1, with D uncertain. Germline assignment: CDR1 MDHEN and CDR2 SYDVKM. V lost 7 bases and J 0 bases, leaving 15 bases between the germline ends. This CDR3 comprises 15 residues. The CDR3 here is CASTQVKTMNTEAFF. Here the CDR3 DNA reads TGTGCCAGCACCCAAGTAAAAACGATGAACACTGAAGCTTTCTTT.

The V and J genes are TRBV27 and TRBJ2-3; D may be TRBD2 (6 bases). The CDR3 is made up of 14 amino acids. The V gene's germline CDR1 is MNHEY and CDR2 SMNVEV (reference sequence). V lost 2 bases to trimming and J lost 2 bases, with 8 bases between them. CDR3 in amino acids: CASSLMGLTDTQYF. As DNA, the CDR3 is TGTGCCAGCAGTTTAATGGGACTCACAGATACGCAGTATTTT.

This chain connects TRBV5-6 to TRBJ2-1; the D is unclear. V lost 0 bases and J 9 bases, leaving 7 bases between the germline ends. This CDR3 comprises 12 residues. CDR1 is SGHDT and CDR2 is YYEEEE in the germline V gene. For the CDR3, the DNA is TGTGCCAGCAGCTTGGGCATATCTGAGCAGTTCTTC. Amino acid sequence: CASSLGISEQFF.

The chain joins TRBV3-1 (or the pseudogene TRBV3-2) to TRBJ1-1; D is unclear. CDR1 and CDR2 from the germline V gene are LGHDT and YNNKEL (reference sequence). This CDR3 has 15 residues. Trimming removed 1 base from V and 7 bases from J, with 16 bases in between. CDR3 amino acids: CASSQGSMDDLEAFF. For the CDR3, the DNA is TGTGCCAGCAGCCAAGGAAGCATGGACGACCTTGAAGCTTTCTTT.

V and J are TRBV19 and TRBJ2-1; TRBD2 agrees at 10 bases. V was pared by 6 bases and J by 9 bases, with 11 bases of the junction left unmatched. Germline loops: CDR1 LNHDA, CDR2 SQIVND (reference sequence). This CDR3 comprises 15 residues. The CDR3: CASRHPLAGASEQFF. Written as DNA, the CDR3 is TGTGCCAGTAGACACCCTCTAGCGGGAGCCAGTGAGCAGTTCTTC. Full variable domain (remainder filled in from reference TRBV19 and TRBJ2-1): DGGITQSPKYLFRKEGQNVTLSCEQNLNHDAMYWYRQDPGQGLRLIYYSQIVNDFQKGDIAEGYSVSREKKESFPLTVTSAQKNPTAFYLCASRHPLAGASEQFFGPGTRLTVL.

J is TRBJ2-5 and V is TRBV7-9; D gene uncertain. Germline V CDR1 and CDR2: SEHNR, FQNEAQ (reference sequence). Trimming took 1 base from V and 3 from J, leaving 6 bases between them. This CDR3 contains 13 residues. The CDR3 nucleotides read TGTGCCAGCAGCTTAGAGGGAAAAGAGACCCAGTACTTC. Protein product: CASSLEGKETQYF.

The CDR3 loop reads CASSQGGDQPQHF. As DNA, the CDR3 is TGTGCCAGCAGCCAAGGCGGGGATCAGCCCCAGCATTTT. The rearrangement links TRBV5-4 to TRBJ1-5, with D uncertain. Per the germline V gene, CDR1 is SGHNT and CDR2 is YYREEE (reference sequence). Trimming left V 4 bases short and J 5 bases short, with 10 bases between. This CDR3 is built from 13 residues.

This clone occurred a few times. The chain uses TRBV5-1 and TRBJ2-1; 9 bases map to TRBD1. Germline V gene data show CDR1 as SGHRS and CDR2 as YFSETQ. The CDR3 contains 16 residues. V shed 5 bases, J shed 7 bases, and the junction held 13 bases outside the gene matches. As DNA, the CDR3 is TGCGCCAGCAGTTTGATGTCCGGGACAGGGCGAAATGAGCAGTTCTTC. Residues: CASSLMSGTGRNEQFF. Together with reference TRBV5-1 and TRBJ2-1, the CDR3 gives the full variable domain: KAGVTQTPRYLIKTRGQQVTLSCSPISGHRSVSWYQQTPGQGLQFLFEYFSETQRNKGNFPGRFSGRQFSNSRSEMNVSTLELGDSALYLCASSLMSGTGRNEQFFGPGTRLTVL.

This chain connects TRBV19 to TRBJ1-6, with 8 nucleotides matching TRBD1. Germline V gene data show CDR1 as LNHDA and CDR2 as SQIVND (reference sequence). CDR3 size: 16 residues. Losses at the gene ends were 5 bases for V and 6 bases for J; bases not matched to a gene: 9. CDR3 sequence reads: CASSPRGQGLNSPLHF. The CDR3 DNA follows: TGTGCCAGTAGTCCCAGAGGACAGGGCCTTAATTCACCCCTCCACTTT. The full variable domain, rest sourced from reference TRBV19 and TRBJ1-6, is DGGITQSPKYLFRKEGQNVTLSCEQNLNHDAMYWYRQDPGQGLRLIYYSQIVNDFQKGDIAEGYSVSREKKESFPLTVTSAQKNPTAFYLCASSPRGQGLNSPLHFGNGTRLTVT.

The V gene is TRBV2, the J gene TRBJ1-4; 7 bases are shared with TRBD1. The CDR3 spans 14 residues. Germline V gene data show CDR1 as SNHLY and CDR2 as FYNNEI. V shed 3 bases and J 5 bases; nucleotides not matched to a gene: 3. The CDR3 loop reads CASSDQGGNEKLFF. The CDR3 region has the DNA TGTGCCAGCAGTGACCAGGGGGGGAATGAAAAACTGTTTTTT.

This chain uses TRBV3-1 (or the pseudogene TRBV3-2) with TRBJ1-2; D remains unclear. The V and J ends lost 1 base and 4 bases respectively, with 13 bases between them. CDR1 is LGHDT and CDR2 is YNNKEL in the germline V gene (reference sequence). CDR3 length: 15 residues. CDR3 region: CASSQGSPPVYGYTF. As DNA, the CDR3 is TGTGCCAGCAGCCAAGGGTCCCCCCCTGTCTATGGCTACACCTTC.

The chain uses TRBV5-1 and TRBJ2-1; TRBD2 aligns across 7 bases. Looked up from germline, CDR1 is SGHRS and CDR2 is YFSETQ. Trimming at V came to 0 bases and at J to 10 bases, leaving 13 bases not matched to a gene. This CDR3 has 16 residues. CDR3 nucleotide sequence: TGCGCCAGCAGCTTGGCCGAGGAGCGGGGAGGACGAGAGCAGTTCTTC. Translated, it gives CASSLAEERGGREQFF.

The rearrangement links TRBV20-1 to TRBJ1-1; TRBD1 matches at 8 bases. Trimming at V came to 6 bases and at J to 7 bases, leaving 4 bases not matched to a gene. CDR3 length: 11 amino acids. Germline CDR1 and CDR2: DFQATT and SNEGSKA (reference sequence). This chain's CDR3 is CSAQGALEAFF. CDR3 DNA: TGCAGTGCCCAGGGGGCCCTTGAAGCTTTCTTT.

The J gene is TRBJ2-3, the V gene TRBV25-1; TRBD2 aligns across 9 bases. Unmatched junction bases numbered 3, after V lost 1 base and J lost 1 base. The CDR3 spans 16 residues. Germline loops: CDR1 MGHDK, CDR2 SYGVNS. Here the CDR3 DNA reads TGTGCCAGCAGTGAATTACTAGCGGGCCGCACAGATACGCAGTATTTT. Translation gives CASSELLAGRTDTQYF.

The V call is TRBV19, the J call TRBJ2-1, with 7 bases fitting TRBD1. This CDR3 spans 16 amino acids. With V trimmed by 4 bases and J by 8 bases, 14 bases remained unmatched. The V gene's germline CDR1 is LNHDA and CDR2 SQIVND (reference sequence). In DNA, the CDR3 is TGTGCCAGTAGTAGGGCTTTCTTTAGGGGGCGGGATGAGCAGTTCTTC. Its protein product is CASSRAFFRGRDEQFF.